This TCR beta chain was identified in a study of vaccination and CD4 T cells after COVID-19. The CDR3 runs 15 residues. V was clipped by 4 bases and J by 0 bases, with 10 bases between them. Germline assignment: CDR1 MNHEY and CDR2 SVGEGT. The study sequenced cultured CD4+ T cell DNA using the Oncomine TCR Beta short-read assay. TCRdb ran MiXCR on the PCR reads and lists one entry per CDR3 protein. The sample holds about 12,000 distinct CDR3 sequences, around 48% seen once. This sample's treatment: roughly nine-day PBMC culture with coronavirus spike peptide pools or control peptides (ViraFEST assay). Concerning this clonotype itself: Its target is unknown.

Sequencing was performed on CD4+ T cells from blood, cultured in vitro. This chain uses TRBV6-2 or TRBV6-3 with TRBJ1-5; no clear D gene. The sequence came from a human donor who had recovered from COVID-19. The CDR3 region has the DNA TGTGCCAGCAGTTTGCAGGTTGGTAGCAATCAGCCCCAGCATTTT. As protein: CASSLQVGSNQPQHF.